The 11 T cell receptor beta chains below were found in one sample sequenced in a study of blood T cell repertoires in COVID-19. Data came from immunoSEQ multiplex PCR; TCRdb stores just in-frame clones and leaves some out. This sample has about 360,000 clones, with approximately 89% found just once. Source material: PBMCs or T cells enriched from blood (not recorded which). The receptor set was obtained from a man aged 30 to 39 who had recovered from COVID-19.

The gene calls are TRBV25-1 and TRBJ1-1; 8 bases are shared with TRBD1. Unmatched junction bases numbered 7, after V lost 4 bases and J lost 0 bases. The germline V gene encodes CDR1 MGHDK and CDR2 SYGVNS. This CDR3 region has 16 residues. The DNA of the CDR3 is TGTGCCAGCAGTGCAGGGACAGGAACACTGAACACTGAAGCTTTCTTT. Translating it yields CASSAGTGTLNTEAFF.

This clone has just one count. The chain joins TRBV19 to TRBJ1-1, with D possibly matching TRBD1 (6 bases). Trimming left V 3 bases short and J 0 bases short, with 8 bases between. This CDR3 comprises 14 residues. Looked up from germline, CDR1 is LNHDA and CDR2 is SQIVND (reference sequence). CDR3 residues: CASSISGVNTEAFF. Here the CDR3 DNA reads TGTGCCAGTAGTATTTCAGGGGTGAACACTGAAGCTTTCTTT.

The CDR3 reads CATSDRQGFGYTF. The CDR3 DNA reads TGTGCCACCAGTGATCGACAGGGGTTTGGCTACACCTTC. The J gene is TRBJ1-2, the V gene TRBV24-1; TRBD1 matches 8 bases. The germline gives CDR1 KGHDR, CDR2 SFDVKD. The CDR3 spans 13 residues. V shed 3 bases, J shed 7 bases, and the junction held 3 bases outside the gene matches.

The CDR3 sequence is CASSLTNNQPQHF. The CDR3 DNA sequence: TGTGCCAGTAGTCTCACTAATAATCAGCCCCAGCATTTT. The V gene is TRBV19, the J gene TRBJ1-5; D not resolved. V shed 5 bases and J shed 4 bases, with 9 bases lying between them. There are 13 residues in the CDR3. Germline CDR1 and CDR2: LNHDA and SQIVND (reference sequence).

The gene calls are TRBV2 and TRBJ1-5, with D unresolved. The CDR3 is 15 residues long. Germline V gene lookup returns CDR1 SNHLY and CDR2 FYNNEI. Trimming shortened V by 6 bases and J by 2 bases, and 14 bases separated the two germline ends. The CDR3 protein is CASRREGAGNQPQHF. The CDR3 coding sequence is TGTGCCAGCAGAAGAGAGGGAGCTGGCAATCAGCCCCAGCATTTT.

The CDR3 spells CSARLTGEQFF. The CDR3 DNA is TGCAGTGCTAGACTGACAGGCGAGCAGTTCTTC. The chain combines TRBV20-1 with TRBJ2-1, with a tentative D call TRBD1 (6 bases). Germline V gene lookup returns CDR1 DFQATT and CDR2 SNEGSKA (reference sequence). With 2 bases removed from V and 10 bases from J, the gap between germline ends came to 9 bases. There are 11 residues in the CDR3.

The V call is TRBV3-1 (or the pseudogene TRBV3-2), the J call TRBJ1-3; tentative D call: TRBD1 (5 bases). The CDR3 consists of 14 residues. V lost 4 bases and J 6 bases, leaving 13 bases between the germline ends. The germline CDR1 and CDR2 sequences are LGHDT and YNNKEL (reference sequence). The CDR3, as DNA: TGTGCCAGCAGCCCAGGGAAAACCTTAAACACCATATATTTT. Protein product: CASSPGKTLNTIYF.

CDR3 in amino acids: CASSFDISGNTIYF. The CDR3 nucleotides read TGTGCCAGCAGTTTTGACATCTCTGGAAACACCATATATTTT. The V gene is TRBV6-5, the J gene TRBJ1-3; D unresolved. In germline, CDR1 is MNHEY, CDR2 SVGAGI. V was cut by 4 bases and J by 0 bases, with 7 bases left in between. The CDR3 loop spans 14 amino acids.

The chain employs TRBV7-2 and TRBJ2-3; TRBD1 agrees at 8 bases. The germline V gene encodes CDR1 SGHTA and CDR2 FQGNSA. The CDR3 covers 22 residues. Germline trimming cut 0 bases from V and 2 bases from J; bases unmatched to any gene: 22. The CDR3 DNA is TGTGCCAGCAGCTTAGCGAGGGAGGACAGGGAAAGTTTTTGGGTTTACACAGATACGCAGTATTTT. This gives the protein CASSLAREDRESFWVYTDTQYF.

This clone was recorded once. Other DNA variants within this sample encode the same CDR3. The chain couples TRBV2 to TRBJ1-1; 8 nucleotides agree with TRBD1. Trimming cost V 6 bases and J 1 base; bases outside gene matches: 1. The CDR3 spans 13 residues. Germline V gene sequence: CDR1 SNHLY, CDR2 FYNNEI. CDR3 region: CASSGQGNTEAFF. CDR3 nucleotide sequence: TGTGCCAGCAGCGGACAGGGGAACACTGAAGCTTTCTTT.

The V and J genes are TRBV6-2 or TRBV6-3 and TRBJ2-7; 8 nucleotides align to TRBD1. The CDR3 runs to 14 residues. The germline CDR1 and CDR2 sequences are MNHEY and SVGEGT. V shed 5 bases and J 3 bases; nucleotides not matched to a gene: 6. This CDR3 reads CASSQGAPLYEQYF. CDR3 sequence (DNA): TGTGCCAGCAGTCAGGGGGCGCCCCTCTACGAGCAGTACTTC.